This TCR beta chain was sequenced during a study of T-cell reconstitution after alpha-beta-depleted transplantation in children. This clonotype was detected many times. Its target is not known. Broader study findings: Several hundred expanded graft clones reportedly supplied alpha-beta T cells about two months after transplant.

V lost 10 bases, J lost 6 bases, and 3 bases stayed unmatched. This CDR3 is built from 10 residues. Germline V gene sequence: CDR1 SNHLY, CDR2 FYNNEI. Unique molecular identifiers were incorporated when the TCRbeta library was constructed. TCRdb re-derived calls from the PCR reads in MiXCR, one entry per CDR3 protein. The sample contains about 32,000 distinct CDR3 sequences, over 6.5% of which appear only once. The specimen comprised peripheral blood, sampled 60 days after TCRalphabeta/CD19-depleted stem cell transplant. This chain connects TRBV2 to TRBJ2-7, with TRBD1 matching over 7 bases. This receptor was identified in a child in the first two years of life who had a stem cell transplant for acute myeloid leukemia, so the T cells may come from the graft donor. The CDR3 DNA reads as TGTGCCATACAGGGGATCGAGCAGTACTTC. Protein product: CAIQGIEQYF.